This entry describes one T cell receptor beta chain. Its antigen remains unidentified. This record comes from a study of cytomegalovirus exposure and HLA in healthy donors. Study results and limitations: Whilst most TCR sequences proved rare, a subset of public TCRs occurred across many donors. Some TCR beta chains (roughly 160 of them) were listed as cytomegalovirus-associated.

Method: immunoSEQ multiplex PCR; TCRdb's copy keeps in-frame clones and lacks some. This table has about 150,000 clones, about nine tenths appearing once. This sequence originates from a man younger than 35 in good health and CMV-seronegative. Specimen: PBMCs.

The CDR3 DNA follows: TGTGCCAGCAGCCAAGATCGGGACAGGGCAACCTTCTATGGCTACACCTTC. Translating gives CASSQDRDRATFYGYTF. This rearrangement joins TRBV4-2 to TRBJ1-2; 9 positions agree with TRBD1. CDR3 length equals 17 residues. The ends lost 0 bases at V and 4 bases at J; junction bases unmatched: 9. CDR1 and CDR2 from the germline V gene are LGHNA and YNFKEQ.